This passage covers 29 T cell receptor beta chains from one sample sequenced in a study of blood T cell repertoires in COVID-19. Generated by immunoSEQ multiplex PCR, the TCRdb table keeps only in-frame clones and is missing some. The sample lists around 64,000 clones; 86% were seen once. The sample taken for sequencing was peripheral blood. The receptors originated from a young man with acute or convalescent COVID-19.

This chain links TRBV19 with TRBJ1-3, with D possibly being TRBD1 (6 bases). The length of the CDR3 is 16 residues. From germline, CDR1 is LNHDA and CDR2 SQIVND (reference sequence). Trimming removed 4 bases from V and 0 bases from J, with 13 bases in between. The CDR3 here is CASSTVTGTSGNTIYF. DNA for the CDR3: TGTGCCAGTAGTACAGTTACAGGGACCTCTGGAAACACCATATATTTT.

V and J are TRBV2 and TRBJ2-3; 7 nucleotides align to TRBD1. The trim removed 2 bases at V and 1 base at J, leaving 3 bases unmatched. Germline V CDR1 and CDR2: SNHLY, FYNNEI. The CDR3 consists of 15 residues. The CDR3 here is CASSERGLGTDTQYF. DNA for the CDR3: TGTGCCAGCAGTGAAAGGGGGCTGGGCACAGATACGCAGTATTTT.

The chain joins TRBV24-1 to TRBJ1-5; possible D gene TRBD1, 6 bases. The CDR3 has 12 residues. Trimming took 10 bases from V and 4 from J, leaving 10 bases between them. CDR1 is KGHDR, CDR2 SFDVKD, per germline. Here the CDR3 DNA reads TGTGCCACTGGACAGTCGAATCAGCCCCAGCATTTT. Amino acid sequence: CATGQSNQPQHF.

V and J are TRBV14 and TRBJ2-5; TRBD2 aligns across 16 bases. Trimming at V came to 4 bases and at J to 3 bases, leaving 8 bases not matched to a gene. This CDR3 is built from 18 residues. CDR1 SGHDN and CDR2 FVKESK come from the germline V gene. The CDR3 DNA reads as TGTGCCAGCAGCCCCGGGACTAGCGGGAGGGCCAGTGAAGAGACCCAGTACTTC. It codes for CASSPGTSGRASEETQYF.

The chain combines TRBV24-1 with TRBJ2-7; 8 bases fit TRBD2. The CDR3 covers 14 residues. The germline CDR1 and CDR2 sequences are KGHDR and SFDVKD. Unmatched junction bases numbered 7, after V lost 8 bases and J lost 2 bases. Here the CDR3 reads CATNAREEAYEQYF. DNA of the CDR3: TGTGCCACCAATGCGCGGGAGGAGGCCTACGAGCAGTACTTC.

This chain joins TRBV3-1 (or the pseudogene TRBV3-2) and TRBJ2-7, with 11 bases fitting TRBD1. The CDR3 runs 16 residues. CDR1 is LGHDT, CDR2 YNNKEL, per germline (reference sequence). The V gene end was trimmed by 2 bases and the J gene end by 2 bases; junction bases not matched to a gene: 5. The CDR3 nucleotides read TGTGCCAGCAGCCAACCGAGGACAGGGGGCCCCTACGAGCAGTACTTC. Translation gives CASSQPRTGGPYEQYF.

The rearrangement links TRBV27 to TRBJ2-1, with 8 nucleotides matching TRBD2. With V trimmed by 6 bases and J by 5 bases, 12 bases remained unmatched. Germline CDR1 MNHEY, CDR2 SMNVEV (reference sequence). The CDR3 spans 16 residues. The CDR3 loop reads CASSPRLARRDNEQFF. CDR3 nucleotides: TGTGCCAGCAGCCCCAGACTAGCGAGGAGGGACAATGAGCAGTTCTTC.

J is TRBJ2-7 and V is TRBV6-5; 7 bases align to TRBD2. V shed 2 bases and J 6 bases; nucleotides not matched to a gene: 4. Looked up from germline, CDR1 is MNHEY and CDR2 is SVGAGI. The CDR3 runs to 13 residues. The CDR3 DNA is TGTGCCAGCAGTTACGGGGAGGGGATCGAGCAGTACTTC. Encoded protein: CASSYGEGIEQYF.

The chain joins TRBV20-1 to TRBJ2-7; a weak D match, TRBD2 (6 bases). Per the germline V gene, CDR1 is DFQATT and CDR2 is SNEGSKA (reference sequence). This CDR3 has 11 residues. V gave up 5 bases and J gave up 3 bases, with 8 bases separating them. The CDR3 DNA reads TGCAGTGCTGGTAGCGGCTACGAGCAGTACGTC. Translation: CSAGSGYEQYV.

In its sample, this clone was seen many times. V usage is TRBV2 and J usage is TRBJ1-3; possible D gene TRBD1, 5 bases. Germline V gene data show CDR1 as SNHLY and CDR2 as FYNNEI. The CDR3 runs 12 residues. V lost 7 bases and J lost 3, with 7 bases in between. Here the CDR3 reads CASKRGGNTIYF. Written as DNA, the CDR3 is TGTGCCAGCAAAAGGGGTGGAAACACCATATATTTT.

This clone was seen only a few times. CDR3 residues: CASSVGLTGGGGELFF. DNA of the CDR3: TGTGCCAGCAGCGTAGGTTTGACAGGGGGCGGCGGGGAGCTGTTTTTT. The chain recombines TRBV9 with TRBJ2-2; 10 bases agree with TRBD1. Germline trimming cut 0 bases from V and 7 bases from J; bases unmatched to any gene: 6. CDR3 length: 16 amino acids. Germline V gene data show CDR1 as SGDLS and CDR2 as YYNGEE.

CDR3 DNA: TGTGCCAGCAGTGAGGACAGGGCGTCGGGCTACACCTTC. Amino acid sequence: CASSEDRASGYTF. The chain joins TRBV6-1 to TRBJ1-2, with TRBD1 matching 8 bases. V shed 3 bases and J 8 bases; nucleotides not matched to a gene: 5. The CDR3 is 13 amino acids. The germline gives CDR1 MNHNS, CDR2 SASEGT.

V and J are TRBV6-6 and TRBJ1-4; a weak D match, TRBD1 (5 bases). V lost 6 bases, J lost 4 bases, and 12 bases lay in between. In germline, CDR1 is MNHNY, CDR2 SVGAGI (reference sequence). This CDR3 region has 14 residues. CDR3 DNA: TGTGCCAGCAGGCCTAGGGACTTTAATGAAAAACTGTTTTTT. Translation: CASRPRDFNEKLFF.

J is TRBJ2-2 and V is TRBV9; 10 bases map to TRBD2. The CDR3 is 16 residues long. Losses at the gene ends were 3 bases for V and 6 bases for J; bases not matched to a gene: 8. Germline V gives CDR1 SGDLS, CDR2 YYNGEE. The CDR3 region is CASSAPGTSVAGELFF. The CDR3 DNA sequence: TGTGCCAGCAGCGCCCCCGGGACTAGCGTCGCCGGGGAGCTGTTTTTT.

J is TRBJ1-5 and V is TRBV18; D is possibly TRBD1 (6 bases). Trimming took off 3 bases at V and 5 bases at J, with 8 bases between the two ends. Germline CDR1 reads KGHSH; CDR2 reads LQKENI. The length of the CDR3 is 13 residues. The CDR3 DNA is TGTGCCAGCTCACCGGGGGCGGATCAGCCCCAGCATTTT. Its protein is CASSPGADQPQHF.

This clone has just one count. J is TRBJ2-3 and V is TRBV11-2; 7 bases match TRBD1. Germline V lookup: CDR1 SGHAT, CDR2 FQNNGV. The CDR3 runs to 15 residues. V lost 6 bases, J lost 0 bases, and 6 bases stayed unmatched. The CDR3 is CASRTRGQSTDTQYF. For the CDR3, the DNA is TGTGCCAGCAGAACTAGGGGACAGAGCACAGATACGCAGTATTTT.

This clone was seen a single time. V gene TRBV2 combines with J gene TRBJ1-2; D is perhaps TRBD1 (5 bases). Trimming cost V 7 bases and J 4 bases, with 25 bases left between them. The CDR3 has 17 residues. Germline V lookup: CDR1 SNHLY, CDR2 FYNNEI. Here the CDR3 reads CASIPDRGRWVGYGYTF. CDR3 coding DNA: TGTGCCAGCATCCCGGACCGGGGGAGGTGGGTGGGCTATGGCTACACCTTC.

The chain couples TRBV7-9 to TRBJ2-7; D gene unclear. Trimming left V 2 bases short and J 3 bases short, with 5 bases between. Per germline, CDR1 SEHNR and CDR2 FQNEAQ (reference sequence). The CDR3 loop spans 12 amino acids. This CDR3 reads CASSLTSYEQYF. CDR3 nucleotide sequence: TGTGCCAGCAGCTTAACAAGCTACGAGCAGTACTTC.

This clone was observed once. CDR3 in DNA: TGTGCCAGCAGTTACTCGCGGGACACTGAAGCTTTCTTT. Translating gives CASSYSRDTEAFF. This chain links TRBV6-5 with TRBJ1-1; no reliable D call. V lost 0 bases and J lost 3, with 5 bases in between. The CDR3 runs to 13 residues. Germline CDR1 is MNHEY and CDR2 is SVGAGI.

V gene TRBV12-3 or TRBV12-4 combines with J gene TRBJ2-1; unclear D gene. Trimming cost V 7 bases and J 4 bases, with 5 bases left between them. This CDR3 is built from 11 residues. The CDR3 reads CASTLYNEQFF. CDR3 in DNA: TGTGCCAGCACCCTGTACAATGAGCAGTTCTTC.

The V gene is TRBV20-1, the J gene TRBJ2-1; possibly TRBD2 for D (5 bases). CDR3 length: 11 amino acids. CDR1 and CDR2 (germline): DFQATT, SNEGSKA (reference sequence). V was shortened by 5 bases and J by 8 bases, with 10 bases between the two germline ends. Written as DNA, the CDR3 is TGCAGTGCTCAAGGGAGCCATGAGCAGTTCTTC. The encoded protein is CSAQGSHEQFF.

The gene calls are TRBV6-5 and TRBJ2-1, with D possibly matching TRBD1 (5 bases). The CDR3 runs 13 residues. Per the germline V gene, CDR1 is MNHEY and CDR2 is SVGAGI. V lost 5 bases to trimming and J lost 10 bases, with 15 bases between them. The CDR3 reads CASSNPGFREQFF. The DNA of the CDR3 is TGTGCCAGCAGTAACCCAGGGTTCCGGGAGCAGTTCTTC.

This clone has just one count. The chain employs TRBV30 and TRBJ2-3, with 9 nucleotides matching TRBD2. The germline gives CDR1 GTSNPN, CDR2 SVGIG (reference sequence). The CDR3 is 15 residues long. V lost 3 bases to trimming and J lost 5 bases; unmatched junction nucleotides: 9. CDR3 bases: TGTGCCTGGAGGGGGGTAGCGGGGGCTATAGATACGCAGTATTTT. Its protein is CAWRGVAGAIDTQYF.

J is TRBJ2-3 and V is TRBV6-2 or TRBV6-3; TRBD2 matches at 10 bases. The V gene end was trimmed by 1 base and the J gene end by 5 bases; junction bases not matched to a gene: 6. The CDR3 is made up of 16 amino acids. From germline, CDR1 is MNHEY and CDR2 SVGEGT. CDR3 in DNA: TGTGCCAGCAGTTACTTCCTAGCGGGAGTCAAAGATACGCAGTATTTT. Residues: CASSYFLAGVKDTQYF.

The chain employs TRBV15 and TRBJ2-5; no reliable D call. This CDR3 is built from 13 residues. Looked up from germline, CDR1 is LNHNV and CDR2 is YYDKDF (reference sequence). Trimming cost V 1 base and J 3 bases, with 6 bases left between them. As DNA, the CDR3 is TGTGCCACCAGCAGAGGACAAGAAGAGACCCAGTACTTC. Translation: CATSRGQEETQYF.

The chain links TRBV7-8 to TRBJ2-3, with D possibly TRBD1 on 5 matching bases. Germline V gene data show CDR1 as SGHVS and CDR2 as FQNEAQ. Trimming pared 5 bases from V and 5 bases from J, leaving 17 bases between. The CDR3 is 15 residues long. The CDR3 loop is CASSPELQGRDTQYF. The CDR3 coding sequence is TGTGCCAGCAGCCCCGAGCTGCAGGGAAGAGATACGCAGTATTTT.

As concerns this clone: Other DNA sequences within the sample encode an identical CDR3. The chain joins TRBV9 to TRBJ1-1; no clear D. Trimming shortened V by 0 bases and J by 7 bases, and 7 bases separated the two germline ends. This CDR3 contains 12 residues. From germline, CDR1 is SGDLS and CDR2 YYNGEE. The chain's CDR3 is CASSVVSGEAFF. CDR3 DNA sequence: TGTGCCAGCAGCGTAGTTTCAGGTGAAGCTTTCTTT.

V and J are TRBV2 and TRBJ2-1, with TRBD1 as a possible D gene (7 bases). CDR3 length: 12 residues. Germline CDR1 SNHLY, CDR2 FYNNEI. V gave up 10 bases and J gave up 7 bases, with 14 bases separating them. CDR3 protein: CATEGQSNEQFF. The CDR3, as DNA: TGTGCCACGGAGGGACAGTCAAATGAGCAGTTCTTC.

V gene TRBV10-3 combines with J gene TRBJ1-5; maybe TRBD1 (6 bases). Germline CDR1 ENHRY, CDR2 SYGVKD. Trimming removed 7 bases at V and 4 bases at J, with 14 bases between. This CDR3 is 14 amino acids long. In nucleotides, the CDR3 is TGTGCCATCAAGGTTGGGGGCGGTAATCAGCCCCAGCATTTT. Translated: CAIKVGGGNQPQHF.